A selection of T cell receptor beta chains follows, all from one sample in a study of cytomegalovirus exposure and HLA in healthy donors. Sequencing was performed with immunoSEQ multiplex PCR; in TCRdb, only in-frame clones are kept and a portion is missing. The table lists about 190,000 clones, 70% to 80% of them singletons. Source material: PBMCs. These receptors were collected from a woman aged 25-40 years in good health and CMV-seropositive. The CDR3 runs from the conserved cysteine through the conserved F or W. Each record gives: V gene, D gene, clone size, J gene, CDR3 DNA, CDR3 protein. The D gene is left open where the match is weak. The size field is filled for only some rows; it gives once, few, many or a size class.

v_gene: TRBV11-3; d_gene: .; abundance: .; j_gene: TRBJ2-3; CDR3nt: TGTGCCAGCAGCTTAGCTGGCACAGATACGCAGTATTTT; CDR3aa: CASSLAGTDTQYF
v_gene: TRBV5-1; d_gene: TRBD2; abundance: once; j_gene: TRBJ2-1; CDR3nt: TGCGCCAGCAGAGACGGACTAGCGGCCTACAATGAGCAGTTCTTC; CDR3aa: CASRDGLAAYNEQFF
v_gene: TRBV7-9; d_gene: .; abundance: .; j_gene: TRBJ2-1; CDR3nt: TGTGCCAGCACAGAGCGGACCCTTATCAACAATGAGCAGTTCTTC; CDR3aa: CASTERTLINNEQFF
v_gene: TRBV7-2; d_gene: TRBD2; abundance: .; j_gene: TRBJ2-3; CDR3nt: TGTGCCAGCAGCCGCAATGGGGTACTAGCGGGAGTAGATACGCAGTATTTT; CDR3aa: CASSRNGVLAGVDTQYF
v_gene: TRBV7-2; d_gene: TRBD1; abundance: .; j_gene: TRBJ2-7; CDR3nt: TGTGCCAGCAGGAAGGGACAGGGGAGACACGAGCAGTACTTC; CDR3aa: CASRKGQGRHEQYF
v_gene: TRBV4-2; d_gene: TRBD2; abundance: .; j_gene: TRBJ2-7; CDR3nt: TGTGCCAGCAGCCGCATCTGGTCCGCTAGCGGGGACTACGAGCAGTACTTC; CDR3aa: CASSRIWSASGDYEQYF
v_gene: TRBV2; d_gene: .; abundance: .; j_gene: TRBJ2-4; CDR3nt: TGTGCCAGCAGTGAAGAGGGGGGGGCCGAAAACATTCAGTACTTC; CDR3aa: CASSEEGGAENIQYF
v_gene: TRBV11-2; d_gene: .; abundance: .; j_gene: TRBJ2-3; CDR3nt: TGTGCCAGCAGCTTAGGGACCCAAAGGGGTACGCAGTATTTT; CDR3aa: CASSLGTQRGTQYF
v_gene: TRBV28; d_gene: TRBD1; abundance: few; j_gene: TRBJ2-7; CDR3nt: TGTGCCAGCAGCCTTTTAGGGACAGGGAACTACGAGCAGTACTTC; CDR3aa: CASSLLGTGNYEQYF
v_gene: TRBV14; d_gene: .; abundance: .; j_gene: TRBJ1-1; CDR3nt: TGTGCCAGCAGCCAAGTGGGGCGTTTAAGGGCTTTCTTT; CDR3aa: CASSQVGRLRAFF
v_gene: TRBV5-5; d_gene: TRBD1; abundance: .; j_gene: TRBJ2-7; CDR3nt: TGTGCCAGCAGCCTTCGAATGGACAGGGCCTCCGAGCAGTACTTC; CDR3aa: CASSLRMDRASEQYF
v_gene: TRBV5-1; d_gene: .; abundance: few; j_gene: TRBJ2-2; CDR3nt: TGCGCCAGCACCCCCAGGCTTCGGCCAACGAACACCGGGGAGCTGTTTTTT; CDR3aa: CASTPRLRPTNTGELFF
v_gene: TRBV20-1; d_gene: .; abundance: .; j_gene: TRBJ1-2; CDR3nt: TGCAGTGCTAGCAACAGCTATGGCTACACCTTC; CDR3aa: CSASNSYGYTF
v_gene: TRBV30; d_gene: TRBD1; abundance: .; j_gene: TRBJ2-7; CDR3nt: TGTGCCTGGAGTGTGGGGCAGGGGGCGAGTGGTTACGAGCAGTACTTC; CDR3aa: CAWSVGQGASGYEQYF
v_gene: TRBV6-5; d_gene: TRBD1; abundance: .; j_gene: TRBJ1-2; CDR3nt: TGTGCCAGCAGTCAACAGGGGGCGCGGAGCTATGGCTGCACCTTC; CDR3aa: CASSQQGARSYGCTF
v_gene: TRBV5-1; d_gene: .; abundance: .; j_gene: TRBJ2-7; CDR3nt: TGCGCCAGCAGCTTGGCCGGGTCCGCATACTACGAGCAGTACTTC; CDR3aa: CASSLAGSAYYEQYF
v_gene: TRBV5-1; d_gene: .; abundance: .; j_gene: TRBJ1-1; CDR3nt: TGCGCCAGCAGCTTGGAGCTGGCAGGGGTCACTGAAGCTTTCTTT; CDR3aa: CASSLELAGVTEAFF
v_gene: TRBV28; d_gene: .; abundance: .; j_gene: TRBJ2-1; CDR3nt: TGTGCCAGTCAGAACTACAATGAGCAGTTCTTC; CDR3aa: CASQNYNEQFF
v_gene: TRBV6-6; d_gene: TRBD1; abundance: .; j_gene: TRBJ1-6; CDR3nt: TGTGCCAGCAGTTCGGGACAGGGTGGTTCACCCCTCCACTTT; CDR3aa: CASSSGQGGSPLHF
v_gene: TRBV7-3; d_gene: TRBD2; abundance: once; j_gene: TRBJ2-1; CDR3nt: TGTGCCAGCAGCCCAGCGGGAGGGAACTACAATGAGCAGTTCTTC; CDR3aa: CASSPAGGNYNEQFF
v_gene: TRBV5-1; d_gene: TRBD1; abundance: .; j_gene: TRBJ1-1; CDR3nt: TGCGCCAGCAGCTTACGGACAGGGGAGGCGAGTGAAGCTTTCTTT; CDR3aa: CASSLRTGEASEAFF
v_gene: TRBV28; d_gene: .; abundance: .; j_gene: TRBJ2-7; CDR3nt: TGTGCCAGCAGTTTGGCGGGACTGACTTTAGAGGAGCAGTACTTC; CDR3aa: CASSLAGLTLEEQYF
v_gene: TRBV30; d_gene: TRBD1; abundance: once; j_gene: TRBJ2-3; CDR3nt: TGTGCCTGTTGGGACAGCCGCACGAATACGCAGTATTTT; CDR3aa: CACWDSRTNTQYF
v_gene: TRBV7-9; d_gene: TRBD1; abundance: .; j_gene: TRBJ1-1; CDR3nt: TGTGCCAGCAGCCCGGGACAGGGTGGCACTGAAGCTTTCTTT; CDR3aa: CASSPGQGGTEAFF
v_gene: TRBV11-3; d_gene: .; abundance: .; j_gene: TRBJ1-1; CDR3nt: TGTGCCAGCAGCTTGCGGGATAACACTGAAGCTTTCTTT; CDR3aa: CASSLRDNTEAFF
v_gene: TRBV27; d_gene: .; abundance: .; j_gene: TRBJ1-5; CDR3nt: TGTGCCAGCGGCCCCAACGGGGATCAGCCCCAGCATTTT; CDR3aa: CASGPNGDQPQHF
v_gene: TRBV30; d_gene: .; abundance: .; j_gene: TRBJ2-3; CDR3nt: TGTGCCTGGAGTAGGGGCCTTAGCACAGATACGCAGTATTTT; CDR3aa: CAWSRGLSTDTQYF
v_gene: TRBV27; d_gene: .; abundance: .; j_gene: TRBJ2-3; CDR3nt: TGTGCCAGCAGTTTCCGAGCGACGTGGGCAGATACGCAGTATTTT; CDR3aa: CASSFRATWADTQYF
v_gene: TRBV28; d_gene: .; abundance: few; j_gene: TRBJ2-5; CDR3nt: TGTGCCAGCAGTCCCCTCGGACAGCTAATACAAGAGACCCAGTACTTC; CDR3aa: CASSPLGQLIQETQYF
v_gene: TRBV25-1; d_gene: .; abundance: once; j_gene: TRBJ1-6; CDR3nt: TGTGCCAGCAGTTACAGAAGCTCCTATAATTCACCCCTCCACTTT; CDR3aa: CASSYRSSYNSPLHF
v_gene: TRBV9; d_gene: TRBD2; abundance: .; j_gene: TRBJ2-5; CDR3nt: TGTGCCAGCAGCTCAACTCCTAGCGGGGGGCCAGAGACCCAGTACTTC; CDR3aa: CASSSTPSGGPETQYF
v_gene: TRBV28; d_gene: .; abundance: .; j_gene: TRBJ2-7; CDR3nt: TGTGCGGGGGGCAGGGGGACCTACGAGCAGTACTTC; CDR3aa: CAGGRGTYEQYF
v_gene: TRBV18; d_gene: .; abundance: .; j_gene: TRBJ1-1; CDR3nt: TGTGCCAGCTCACCAAACAGGAAGAACACTGAAGCTTTCTTT; CDR3aa: CASSPNRKNTEAFF
v_gene: TRBV14; d_gene: TRBD1; abundance: .; j_gene: TRBJ1-4; CDR3nt: TGTGCCAGCAGCCAACGCCTTCGCACAAACGGACAGGGGAATGAAAAACTGTTTTTT; CDR3aa: CASSQRLRTNGQGNEKLFF
v_gene: TRBV7-2; d_gene: TRBD2; abundance: .; j_gene: TRBJ2-1; CDR3nt: TGTGCCAGCAGCTTAGTTAGCGGATTAGCGGGAGGGCCACACAATGAGCAGTTCTTC; CDR3aa: CASSLVSGLAGGPHNEQFF
v_gene: TRBV30; d_gene: .; abundance: .; j_gene: TRBJ2-3; CDR3nt: TGTGCTCTGAGTAGGGCGGGAATCGCAGATACGCAGTATTTT; CDR3aa: CALSRAGIADTQYF
v_gene: TRBV28; d_gene: .; abundance: once; j_gene: TRBJ1-1; CDR3nt: TGTGCCAGCGGCCTCGGACAGCATGAAGCTTTCTTT; CDR3aa: CASGLGQHEAFF
v_gene: TRBV11-1; d_gene: TRBD1; abundance: .; j_gene: TRBJ2-7; CDR3nt: TGTGCCAGCAGGGGAGAACTGACAGGGTCCTACGAGCAGTACTTC; CDR3aa: CASRGELTGSYEQYF
v_gene: TRBV2; d_gene: TRBD1; abundance: once; j_gene: TRBJ1-2; CDR3nt: TGTGCCAGCAGCGGACAGGGAAGCTATGGCTACACCTTC; CDR3aa: CASSGQGSYGYTF
v_gene: TRBV6-1; d_gene: .; abundance: .; j_gene: TRBJ2-7; CDR3nt: TGTGCCAGCAGTGAATTTAGGCAGGGGGGTGAGCAGTACTTC; CDR3aa: CASSEFRQGGEQYF
v_gene: TRBV4-3; d_gene: TRBD2; abundance: few; j_gene: TRBJ2-1; CDR3nt: TGCGCCAGCAGCCAAGAATCTAGCGGGATCAATGAGCAGTTCTTC; CDR3aa: CASSQESSGINEQFF
v_gene: TRBV7-2; d_gene: TRBD2; abundance: .; j_gene: TRBJ2-5; CDR3nt: TGTGCCAGCAGCCCTTCACTAGCGGGGGGGGTGGAGACCCAGTACTTC; CDR3aa: CASSPSLAGGVETQYF
v_gene: TRBV30; d_gene: TRBD1; abundance: few; j_gene: TRBJ1-5; CDR3nt: TGTGCCTGGAGCGGACAGGGCAATCAGCCCCAGCATTTT; CDR3aa: CAWSGQGNQPQHF
v_gene: TRBV7-9; d_gene: .; abundance: .; j_gene: TRBJ1-1; CDR3nt: TGTGCCAGCAGCTTACGCGGTGACGTGGCTTTCTTT; CDR3aa: CASSLRGDVAFF
v_gene: TRBV7-2; d_gene: .; abundance: .; j_gene: TRBJ2-6; CDR3nt: TGTGCCAGCAGCTACAGAGGGGGGGCCTCTGGGGCCAACGTCCTGACTTTC; CDR3aa: CASSYRGGASGANVLTF
v_gene: TRBV2; d_gene: .; abundance: .; j_gene: TRBJ2-3; CDR3nt: TGTGCCAGCAGTGACCAGGGGGGCGCAGATACGCAGTATTTT; CDR3aa: CASSDQGGADTQYF
v_gene: TRBV30; d_gene: .; abundance: .; j_gene: TRBJ1-2; CDR3nt: TGTGCCTGGAGTGTAAGGTGGAGGGCTGAGAACTATGGCTACACCTTC; CDR3aa: CAWSVRWRAENYGYTF
v_gene: TRBV19; d_gene: TRBD1; abundance: .; j_gene: TRBJ2-5; CDR3nt: TGTGCCAGTAGTATGGGCAGGGGGCCCACAGAGACCCAGTACTTC; CDR3aa: CASSMGRGPTETQYF
v_gene: TRBV27; d_gene: TRBD1; abundance: .; j_gene: TRBJ1-6; CDR3nt: TGTGCCAGCAGGCAAAGTACAGGGGTTGGATCACCCCTCCACTTT; CDR3aa: CASRQSTGVGSPLHF
v_gene: TRBV7-2; d_gene: .; abundance: .; j_gene: TRBJ1-2; CDR3nt: TGTGCCAGCAGCTTATCTACTAGTAACTATGGCTACACCTTC; CDR3aa: CASSLSTSNYGYTF